This TCR beta chain was documented in a study of blood T cell repertoires in COVID-19. Clones were sequenced by immunoSEQ multiplex PCR, and TCRdb holds only the in-frame ones, with some missing. The table lists over 90,000 clones, 75% to 95% of them singletons. The CDR3 is made up of 15 amino acids. V lost 1 base and J lost 1, with 10 bases in between. Germline CDR1 and CDR2: SGHVS and FNYEAQ. Input material: peripheral blood. The rearrangement uses TRBV7-6 and TRBJ2-5, with D tentatively TRBD2 (5 bases). This TCR was recovered from a man aged 18 to 29 with acute or convalescent COVID-19. The CDR3 coding sequence is TGTGCCAGCAGCTTAGGAGTGGGGAGCCAAGAGACCCAGTACTTC. The encoded protein is CASSLGVGSQETQYF.